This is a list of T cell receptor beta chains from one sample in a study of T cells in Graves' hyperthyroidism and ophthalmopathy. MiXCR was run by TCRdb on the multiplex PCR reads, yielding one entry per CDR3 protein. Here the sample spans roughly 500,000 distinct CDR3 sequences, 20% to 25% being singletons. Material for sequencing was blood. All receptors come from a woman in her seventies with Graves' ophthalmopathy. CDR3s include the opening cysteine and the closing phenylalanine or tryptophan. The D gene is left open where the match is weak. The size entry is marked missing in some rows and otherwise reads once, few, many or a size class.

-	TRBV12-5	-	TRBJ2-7	TGTGCTAGTGGTTTGTCGTCGTGGGGCAGCTCCTACGAGCAGTACTTC	CASGLSSWGSSYEQYF
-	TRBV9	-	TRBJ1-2	TGTGCCAGCAGCCCTAGCGGACGGGAAGGCTACACCTTC	CASSPSGREGYTF
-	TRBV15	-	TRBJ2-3	TGTGCCACCAGCAGAGGTTCAGGGTACGGGGCCGATACGCAGTATTTT	CATSRGSGYGADTQYF
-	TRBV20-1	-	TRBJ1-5	TGCAGTGCTAACAGGGTGGGAAGCAATCAGCCCCAGCATTTT	CSANRVGSNQPQHF
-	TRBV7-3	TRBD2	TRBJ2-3	TGTGCCAGCAGCCTAAGGGCTCGCGGGGGTAGCACAGATACGCAGTATTTT	CASSLRARGGSTDTQYF
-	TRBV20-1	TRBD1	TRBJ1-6	TGCAGTGCTAGGACAAGACTAAGGACAGGGCATAATTCACCCCTCCACTTT	CSARTRLRTGHNSPLHF
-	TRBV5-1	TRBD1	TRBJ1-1	TGCGCCAGCAGCCCCAGGACAGGGGACAACACTGAAGCTTTCTTT	CASSPRTGDNTEAFF
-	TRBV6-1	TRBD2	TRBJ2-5	TGTGCCAGCAGTGAAGCGCTGGGGACTAGCGTCGAGACCCAGTACTTC	CASSEALGTSVETQYF
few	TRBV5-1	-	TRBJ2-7	TGCGCCAGCAGCACGTTCGATGATACCTACGAGCAGTACTTC	CASSTFDDTYEQYF
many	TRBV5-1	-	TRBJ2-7	TGCGCCAGCAGCTTGGACGGTGGTATCGACGAGCAGTACTTC	CASSLDGGIDEQYF
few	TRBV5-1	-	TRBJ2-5	TGCGCCAGCAGCTTGGCCCTCGTAGGGCAAGAGACCCAGTACTTC	CASSLALVGQETQYF
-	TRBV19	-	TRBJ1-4	TGTGCCAGCGACGGACAGAATGAAAAACTGTTTTTT	CASDGQNEKLFF
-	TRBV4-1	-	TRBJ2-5	TGCGCCAGCAGCCAAGAGCCGGCAGACGGAGAGACCCAGTACTTC	CASSQEPADGETQYF
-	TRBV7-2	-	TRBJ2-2	TGTGCCAGCAGCGCGGGACTGCCCGGGGAGCTGTTTTTT	CASSAGLPGELFF
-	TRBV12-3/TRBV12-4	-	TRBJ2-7	TGTGCCAGCAGTTACGGACGGAGACCTTACGAGCAGTACTTC	CASSYGRRPYEQYF
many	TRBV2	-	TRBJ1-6	TGTGCCAGCAGTGAAGAGAGCGTGCCCCTCCACTTT	CASSEESVPLHF
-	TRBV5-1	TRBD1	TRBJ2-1	TGCGCCAGCGGGGCTCGGGGACAGGGTAAGCAGTTCTTC	CASGARGQGKQFF
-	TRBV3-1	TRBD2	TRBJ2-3	TGTGCCAGCAGCCAAGGACTAGCGGGAACTACGCAGTATTTT	CASSQGLAGTTQYF
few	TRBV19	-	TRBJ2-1	TGTGCCAGTAGTCTTACTAGCAGGAGCTCCTACAATGAGCAGTTCTTC	CASSLTSRSSYNEQFF
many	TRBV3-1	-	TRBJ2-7	TGTGCCAGCAGCCAAAAGGGGGCCTACGAGCAGTACTTC	CASSQKGAYEQYF
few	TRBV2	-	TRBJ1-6	TGTGCCAGTTCGGACGGAACCTATAATTCACCCCTCCACTTT	CASSDGTYNSPLHF
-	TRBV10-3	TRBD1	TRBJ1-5	TGTGCCATCAGTAATGAGGGGGCTAGCAATCAGCCCCAGCATTTT	CAISNEGASNQPQHF
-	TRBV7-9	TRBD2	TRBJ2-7	TGTGCCAGCAGCCAGATACTAGCGGGGTCCTACGAGCAGTACTTC	CASSQILAGSYEQYF
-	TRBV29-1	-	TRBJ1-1	TGCAGCGTCGTTGCAGGGTGGAACACTGAAGCTTTCTTT	CSVVAGWNTEAFF
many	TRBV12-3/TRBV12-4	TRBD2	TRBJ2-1	TGTGCCAGCAGTTTAGAGATTGCCCTCGGACTAGCGGGAGGCTATGAGCAGTTCTTC	CASSLEIALGLAGGYEQFF
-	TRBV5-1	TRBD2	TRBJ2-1	TGCGCCAGCAGCTTGGATGGGCCTAGCGGAGGCTACGAGCAGTTCTTC	CASSLDGPSGGYEQFF
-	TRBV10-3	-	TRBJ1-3	TGTGCCATCAGTGAAATGGGAGGGGGTTCTGGAAACACCATATATTTT	CAISEMGGGSGNTIYF
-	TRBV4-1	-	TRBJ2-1	TGCGCCAGCAGCCACCCCCCGGACCACTCCTCCTACAATGAGCAGTTCTTC	CASSHPPDHSSYNEQFF
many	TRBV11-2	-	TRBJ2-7	TGTGCCAGCAGCTCCTCTAGGGACGGCTACGAGCAGTACTTC	CASSSSRDGYEQYF
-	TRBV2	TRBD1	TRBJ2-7	TGTGCCACCCTCCGAGACAGGGGAAGCAACGAGCAGTACTTC	CATLRDRGSNEQYF
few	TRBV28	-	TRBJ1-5	TGTGCCAGCAGCCACAGGAGGGCGGTTTTTAATCAGCCCCAGCATTTT	CASSHRRAVFNQPQHF
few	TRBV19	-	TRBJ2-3	TGTGCCAGTAGTACTTACGGGAGAAATGAAGATACGCAGTATTTT	CASSTYGRNEDTQYF
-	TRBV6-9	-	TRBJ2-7	TGTGCCAGCAGTTATAGGCCCTACGAGCAGTACTTC	CASSYRPYEQYF
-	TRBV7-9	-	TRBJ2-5	TGTGCCAGCAGCTTATCTGGCCGCGGATTCGTGTCCCAGTACTTC	CASSLSGRGFVSQYF
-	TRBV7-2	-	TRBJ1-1	TGTGCCAGCAGCTTCCTCGCCGGTGGTACTGAAGCTTTCTTT	CASSFLAGGTEAFF
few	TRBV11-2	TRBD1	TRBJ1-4	TGTGCCAGCAGACTTGGGACAGGGACCAATGAAAAACTGTTTTTT	CASRLGTGTNEKLFF
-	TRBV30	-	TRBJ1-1	TGTGCCTGGGGTGTCAGGAGCCGGAACACTGAAGCTTTCTTT	CAWGVRSRNTEAFF
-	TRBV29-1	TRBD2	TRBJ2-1	TGCAGCACTCGAGGGACTAGCGGGGACGGTGAGCAGTTCTTC	CSTRGTSGDGEQFF
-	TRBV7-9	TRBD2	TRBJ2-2	TGTGCCAGCAGCACCAGACTAGCGGGAGGGCGCAGGGAGCTGTTTTTT	CASSTRLAGGRRELFF